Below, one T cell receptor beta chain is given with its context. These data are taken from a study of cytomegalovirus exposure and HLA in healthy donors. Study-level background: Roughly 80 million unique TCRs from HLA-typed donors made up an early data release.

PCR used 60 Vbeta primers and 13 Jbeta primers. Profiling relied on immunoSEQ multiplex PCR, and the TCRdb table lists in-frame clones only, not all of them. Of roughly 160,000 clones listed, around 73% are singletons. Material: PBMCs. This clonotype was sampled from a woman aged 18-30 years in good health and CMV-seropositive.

In DNA form, the CDR3 reads TGCGCCAGGACTCCTGGGGGGGCCCACCAGTCTGGGGCCAACGTCCTGACTTTC. Its protein product is CARTPGGAHQSGANVLTF. This rearrangement joins TRBV5-1 to TRBJ2-6; D is possibly TRBD2 (7 bases). This CDR3 is built from 18 residues. From germline, CDR1 is SGHRS and CDR2 YFSETQ. Trimming pared 8 bases from V and 1 base from J, leaving 22 bases between.